Sequencing of this T cell receptor (beta chain) was carried out in a study of blood T cell repertoires in COVID-19. Study as a whole: T cells, B-cell-depleted T cells, or PBMCs provided the cDNA or gDNA that served as material.

Across 20 to 25 US areas, participants ranged in age from about 18 to 100 years. The V gene end was trimmed by 6 bases and the J gene end by 0 bases; junction bases not matched to a gene: 14. The CDR3 consists of 19 residues. The germline V gene encodes CDR1 MNHEY and CDR2 SMNVEV (reference sequence). Repertoires were generated with immunoSEQ multiplex PCR, while TCRdb's copy carries only in-frame clones and drops some. The sample comprises about 260,000 clones, about 87% of which are singletons, and 4.1% rests with the top ten. The material sequenced was PBMCs or T cells enriched from blood (not recorded which). The receptor comes from a woman aged 30 to 39 with acute COVID-19. The chain combines TRBV27 with TRBJ2-1; 10 bases are shared with TRBD2. CDR3 DNA: TGTGCCAGCAGCCTCGCTCTGTTAGCGGGAGGAAGCTCCTACAATGAGCAGTTCTTC. The encoded protein is CASSLALLAGGSSYNEQFF.